This is a list of T cell receptor beta chains from one sample in a study of T cells in Graves' hyperthyroidism and ophthalmopathy. TCRdb recomputed calls from the multiplex PCR reads with MiXCR, one row per CDR3 protein. The profile shows under 400,000 distinct CDR3 sequences, roughly 17% of them singletons. Source material: blood. The receptors originated from a man in his thirties or forties with Graves' hyperthyroidism. CDR3s include the opening cysteine and the closing phenylalanine or tryptophan. Each record gives: clone size, J gene, D gene, V gene, CDR3 protein, CDR3 DNA. The D gene is left open where the match is weak. Where a row states a size, it is once, few, many or the class of an expanded clone; other rows omit it.

>many|TRBJ2-1|NA|TRBV20-1
CSASTQNGYNEQFF
TGCAGTGCTTCGACACAGAACGGCTACAATGAGCAGTTCTTC
>NA|TRBJ2-7|TRBD2|TRBV27
CASNRREGSEQYF
TGTGCCAGCAACCGGAGGGAGGGAAGCGAGCAGTACTTC
>many|TRBJ2-7|NA|TRBV28
CASSVDRISYEQYF
TGTGCCAGCAGCGTCGACCGCATTTCCTACGAGCAGTACTTC
>NA|TRBJ2-5|NA|TRBV5-1
CASSFRGQETRYF
TGCGCCAGCAGCTTCAGGGGCCAAGAGACCCGGTACTTC
>many|TRBJ2-7|NA|TRBV3-1
CASSQELRDTYEQYF
TGTGCCAGCAGCCAAGAGTTACGGGACACCTACGAGCAGTACTTC
>many|TRBJ2-7|NA|TRBV12-3/TRBV12-4
CASSFGALALYEQYF
TGTGCCAGCAGTTTCGGGGCACTAGCCCTCTACGAGCAGTACTTC
>NA|TRBJ2-3|NA|TRBV25-1
CASSEQGRPTDTQYF
TGTGCCAGCAGTGAGCAAGGACGTCCGACAGATACGCAGTATTTT
>many|TRBJ1-4|NA|TRBV18
CASKPSPATNEKLFF
TGTGCCAGCAAACCGTCCCCTGCAACTAATGAAAAACTGTTTTTT
>NA|TRBJ1-1|TRBD1|TRBV5-1
CAISLTGQENTEAFF
TGCGCCATCAGCTTGACAGGGCAGGAGAACACTGAAGCTTTCTTT
>few|TRBJ2-3|NA|TRBV9
CASSVLDLGPTDTQYF
TGTGCCAGCAGCGTATTAGATTTGGGCCCGACAGATACGCAGTATTTT
>few|TRBJ1-5|NA|TRBV5-8
CASSLIRQNNQPQHF
TGTGCCAGCAGCTTGATCCGGCAGAACAATCAGCCCCAGCATTTT
>NA|TRBJ1-5|TRBD1|TRBV3-1
CASSQSGTGPDQPQHF
TGTGCCAGCAGCCAATCCGGGACAGGGCCGGATCAGCCCCAGCATTTT
>NA|TRBJ1-2|TRBD1|TRBV2
CASRQQGFNYGYTF
TGTGCCAGCAGACAACAGGGGTTCAACTATGGCTACACCTTC
>few|TRBJ2-2|NA|TRBV7-6
CASTRTRQGRTLGAGELFF
TGTGCCAGCACCCGGACCCGGCAGGGTAGAACATTGGGGGCCGGGGAGCTGTTTTTT
>many|TRBJ1-5|NA|TRBV28
CASSFINQPQHF
TGTGCCAGCAGTTTTATCAATCAGCCCCAGCATTTT
>many|TRBJ2-7|NA|TRBV11-2
CASSLGEGYEQYF
TGTGCCAGCAGCTTAGGGGAAGGCTACGAGCAGTACTTC
>NA|TRBJ2-3|TRBD2|TRBV13
CASSLGLGLTDTQYF
TGTGCCAGCAGCCTGGGACTAGGATTAACAGATACGCAGTATTTT
>many|TRBJ2-3|NA|TRBV11-2
CASSFRGGFTDTQYF
TGTGCCAGCAGCTTTCGAGGTGGATTCACAGATACGCAGTACTTT
>many|TRBJ2-3|NA|TRBV7-3
CASSLTYTDTQYF
TGTGCCAGCAGCTTAACCTACACAGATACGCAGTATTTT
>few|TRBJ2-5|NA|TRBV28
CASSLVVLRGGETQYF
TGTGCCAGCAGTTTAGTCGTCTTAAGGGGGGGGGAGACCCAGTACTTC
>NA|TRBJ2-1|NA|TRBV29-1
CSVDRRGGEQFF
TGCAGCGTTGATCGCAGGGGTGGCGAGCAGTTCTTC
>few|TRBJ2-2|NA|TRBV11-2
CASRKLGSDHTGELFF
TGTGCCAGCAGGAAACTCGGGAGCGACCACACCGGGGAGCTGTTTTTT